The 8 T cell receptor beta chains below were found in one sample sequenced in a study of CD8 T cells in ankylosing spondylitis. TCRdb fed the 5' RACE reads into MiXCR, producing one record per CDR3 protein. Of fewer than 200,000 distinct CDR3 sequences listed, about 18% are singletons. The material sequenced was blood, either unsorted or a sorted T cell fraction (not recorded which). These receptors were obtained from a male donor under 35 with ankylosing spondylitis or in good health (not recorded which).

This clonotype was recorded a few times. J is TRBJ2-3 and V is TRBV20-1; 7 nucleotides line up with TRBD2. The V segment lost 6 bases and the J segment 3 bases; nucleotides outside the gene matches: 6. Germline V gene data show CDR1 as DFQATT and CDR2 as SNEGSKA (reference sequence). This CDR3 region has 13 residues. The CDR3 nucleotides are TGCAGTGCGATTAATAGCGGGACAGATACGCAGTATTTT. Residues: CSAINSGTDTQYF.

This clonotype has a count of ten or more. This chain uses TRBV6-5 with TRBJ2-3; possibly TRBD2 for D (6 bases). V lost 2 bases and J lost 5, with 17 bases in between. The CDR3 spans 16 residues. The germline gives CDR1 MNHEY, CDR2 SVGAGI. The CDR3 is CASSYTPGLPRDTQYF. The CDR3 coding sequence is TGTGCCAGCAGTTACACCCCGGGACTCCCTAGAGATACGCAGTATTTT.

This clonotype was counted many times. The chain joins TRBV27 to TRBJ2-1; D gene uncertain. CDR3 length: 14 amino acids. Germline V gives CDR1 MNHEY, CDR2 SMNVEV (reference sequence). Trimming shortened V by 5 bases and J by 0 bases, and 8 bases separated the two germline ends. The CDR3 region has the DNA TGTGCCAGCAGTGGGTTTAGCTCCTACAATGAGCAGTTCTTC. Translating gives CASSGFSSYNEQFF.

This clonotype was counted many times. The rearrangement joins TRBV27 to TRBJ1-2; D call uncertain. CDR1 and CDR2 from the germline V gene are MNHEY and SMNVEV (reference sequence). Trimming left V 3 bases short and J 7 bases short, with 9 bases between. This CDR3 region has 12 residues. CDR3 bases: TGTGCCAGCAGTTTCGGTCGGGGTGGCTACACCTTC. As protein: CASSFGRGGYTF.

The count of this clonotype is one. The chain carries TRBV29-1 and TRBJ2-3, with 13 nucleotides matching TRBD2. CDR3 length: 14 amino acids. Germline CDR1 and CDR2: SQVTM and ANQGSEA. The V segment lost 6 bases and the J segment 4 bases; nucleotides outside the gene matches: 4. The CDR3 DNA reads TGCAGCGTAGGACTAGCGGGAGCGCCAGATACGCAGTATTTT. This sequence encodes CSVGLAGAPDTQYF.

This clonotype was detected many times. The chain recombines TRBV9 with TRBJ1-3, with D unclear. Trimming shortened V by 0 bases and J by 0 bases, and 7 bases separated the two germline ends. The CDR3 sequence is 15 residues long. Germline-derived CDR1 and CDR2 are SGDLS and YYNGEE. CDR3 protein: CASSVVPGSGNTIYF. The CDR3 coding sequence is TGTGCCAGCAGCGTAGTCCCCGGCTCTGGAAACACCATATATTTT.

This clonotype was detected ten times or more. This rearrangement joins TRBV19 to TRBJ2-3; the match to TRBD2 covers 10 bases. The V and J ends lost 9 bases and 1 base, in that order; junction bases with no gene match: 1. Per the germline V gene, CDR1 is LNHDA and CDR2 is SQIVND (reference sequence). The CDR3 consists of 13 residues. CDR3 bases: TGTGCCAGCAGCGGGAGGGGCACAGATACGCAGTATTTT. This translates into CASSGRGTDTQYF.

This clonotype was seen ten or more times. This sequence joins TRBV28 and TRBJ1-2, with D unresolved. CDR1 is MDHEN and CDR2 is SYDVKM in the germline V gene. The V and J ends lost 2 bases and 10 bases respectively, with 8 bases between them. CDR3 size: 11 residues. In DNA, the CDR3 is TGTGCCAGCAGTTTAACGGGCAACTACACCTTC. This gives the protein CASSLTGNYTF.